This T cell receptor beta chain was profiled in a study of CD8 T cells in Susac syndrome. Overall study: Intravenous immunoglobulin alone or corticosteroids were being given to patients with Susac syndrome at blood draw, unless they were therapy-naive.

V was clipped by 0 bases and J by 2 bases, with 11 bases between them. Germline lookup yields CDR1 DFQATT and CDR2 SNEGSKA (reference sequence). This CDR3 has 15 residues. The authors reverse transcribed roughly 0.5 to 1 ug RNA with random hexamers. TCRdb reprocessed the immunoSEQ multiplex PCR reads via MiXCR and lists one record per CDR3 protein. The data contain 71,000 or so distinct CDR3 sequences, roughly 93% of them singletons. This rearrangement joins TRBV20-1 to TRBJ2-4; D gene ambiguous. This sequence was found in a human donor with Susac syndrome. Sequencing was carried out using CD4+ T cells from PBMCs. The CDR3, as DNA: TGCAGTGCTAGAGACTACAGAGCCCCCAAAAACATTCAGTACTTC. Amino acid sequence: CSARDYRAPKNIQYF.